This T cell receptor (beta chain) was identified in a study of T cell responses to AZD1222 COVID-19 vaccine. Notes on the study in general: Donors were chiefly white British, with a greater number of females, and clonal diversity was perhaps underestimated. The span of vaccine-associated CD4 TCRs extended across spike, with dominance at 160-218 and 743-854.

The method was immunoSEQ multiplex PCR; TCRdb's version includes in-frame clones alone and lacks a portion of them. There are fewer than 95,000 clones in the sample; around nine tenths occur only once, and 5% to 6% lies in the top ten. With regard to this clone: The antigen is undetermined.

It was second doses at about 4 or about 12 weeks that were pooled. Trimming shortened V by 6 bases and J by 4 bases, and 15 bases separated the two germline ends. This CDR3 is built from 15 residues. CDR1 is SGHTA, CDR2 FQGNSA, per germline. The chain couples TRBV7-2 to TRBJ2-2; possibly TRBD1 or TRBD2 for D (6 bases each). The sequences come from peripheral blood, collected 28 days after the second AZD1222 dose. This TCR was recovered from an adult who received the AZD1222 COVID-19 vaccine. CDR3 DNA: TGTGCCAGCAGGCGGGGACAATTGAGCACCGGGGAGCTGTTTTTT. As protein: CASRRGQLSTGELFF.